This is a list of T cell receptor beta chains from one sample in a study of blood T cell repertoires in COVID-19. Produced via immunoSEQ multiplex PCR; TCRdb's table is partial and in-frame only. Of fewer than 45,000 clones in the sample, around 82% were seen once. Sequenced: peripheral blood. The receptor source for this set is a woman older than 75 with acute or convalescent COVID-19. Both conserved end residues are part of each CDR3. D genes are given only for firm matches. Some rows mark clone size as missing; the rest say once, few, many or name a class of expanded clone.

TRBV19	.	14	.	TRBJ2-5	CASSDGGTSETQYF	TGTGCCAGTAGTGACGGCGGGACCTCGGAGACCCAGTACTTC
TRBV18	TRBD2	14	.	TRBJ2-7	CASSPSGGAYEQYF	TGTGCCAGCTCACCAAGCGGGGGGGCCTACGAGCAGTACTTC
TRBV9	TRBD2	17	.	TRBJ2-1	CASSDSIAGGDYNEQFF	TGTGCCAGCAGCGACAGCATAGCGGGAGGTGACTACAATGAGCAGTTCTTC
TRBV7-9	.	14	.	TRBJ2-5	CASSWGGTKETQYF	TGTGCCAGCAGCTGGGGAGGAACCAAAGAGACCCAGTACTTC
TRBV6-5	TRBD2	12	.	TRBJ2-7	CASRTSGYEQYF	TGTGCCAGCAGAACTAGCGGGTACGAGCAGTACTTC
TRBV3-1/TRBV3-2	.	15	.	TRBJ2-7	CASSPSIDSSYEQYF	TGTGCCAGCAGCCCTAGCATCGACTCCTCCTACGAGCAGTACTTC
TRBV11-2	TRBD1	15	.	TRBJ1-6	CASSSRTGDNSPLHF	TGTGCCAGCAGCTCTAGGACAGGGGATAATTCACCCCTCCACTTT
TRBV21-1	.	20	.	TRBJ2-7	CASSKELTFTRDRTIYEQYF	TGTGCCAGCAGCAAAGAACTCACCTTTACCAGGGACAGGACCATCTACGAGCAGTACTTC
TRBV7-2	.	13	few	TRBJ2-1	CASSLARYNEQFF	TGTGCCAGCAGCTTGGCCAGATACAATGAGCAGTTCTTC
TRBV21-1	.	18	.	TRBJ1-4	CASSKGKFGGLGNEKLFF	TGTGCCAGCAGCAAAGGGAAGTTCGGGGGGCTGGGTAATGAAAAACTGTTTTTT
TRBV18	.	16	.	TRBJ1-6	CASSLSPGGLNSPLHF	TGTGCCAGCTCACTATCACCGGGGGGGCTAAATTCACCCCTCCACTTT
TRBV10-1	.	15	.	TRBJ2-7	CASSEGGGVRNEQYF	TGCGCCAGCAGTGAGGGAGGCGGGGTGCGGAACGAGCAGTACTTC
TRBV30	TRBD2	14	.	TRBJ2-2	CAWSVLAGTGELFF	TGTGCCTGGAGTGTACTAGCGGGAACCGGGGAGCTGTTTTTT
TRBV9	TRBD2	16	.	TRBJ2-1	CASSVAAGGPYNEQFF	TGTGCCAGCAGCGTAGCTGCGGGAGGTCCCTACAATGAGCAGTTCTTC
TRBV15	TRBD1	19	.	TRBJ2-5	CATSRDRDSPGREQETQYF	TGTGCCACCAGCAGAGACCGGGACAGTCCGGGCAGGGAGCAAGAGACCCAGTACTTC
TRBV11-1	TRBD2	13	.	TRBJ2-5	CASLPAGGETQYF	TGTGCCAGCCTACCCGCCGGGGGGGAGACCCAGTACTTC
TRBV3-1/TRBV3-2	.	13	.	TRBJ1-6	CATQPSENSPLHF	TGTGCCACCCAGCCTAGTGAAAATTCACCCCTCCACTTT
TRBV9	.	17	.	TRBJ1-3	CASSVGSQGPPENTIYF	TGTGCCAGCAGCGTCGGGTCACAGGGCCCTCCGGAAAACACCATATATTTT
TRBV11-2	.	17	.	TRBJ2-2	CASSLRGKTVNTGELFF	TGTGCCAGCAGCTTAAGGGGCAAGACAGTGAACACCGGGGAGCTGTTTTTT
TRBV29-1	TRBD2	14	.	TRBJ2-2	CSVDIAGVTGELFF	TGCAGCGTTGACATAGCGGGAGTGACCGGGGAGCTGTTTTTT
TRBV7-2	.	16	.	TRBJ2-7	CASSLMPPGLDGEQYF	TGTGCCAGCAGCTTAATGCCCCCGGGACTCGATGGCGAGCAGTACTTC
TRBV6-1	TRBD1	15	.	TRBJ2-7	CASSELLDRVGEQYF	TGTGCCAGCAGTGAACTTCTCGACAGGGTGGGGGAGCAGTACTTC
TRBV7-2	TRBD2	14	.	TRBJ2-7	CASAPGGVSYEQYF	TGTGCCAGCGCCCCCGGGGGGGTTTCCTACGAGCAGTACTTC
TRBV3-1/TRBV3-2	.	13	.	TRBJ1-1	CASSQGGTDKAFF	TGTGCCAGCAGCCAAGGCGGGACGGACAAAGCTTTCTTT
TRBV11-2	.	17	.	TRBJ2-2	CASSPTDRTSSTGELFF	TGTGCCAGCAGCCCAACCGATCGGACAAGTTCCACCGGGGAGCTGTTTTTT
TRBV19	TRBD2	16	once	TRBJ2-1	CASSHIGRASYNEQFF	TGTGCCAGTAGCCACATCGGGAGGGCTTCATACAATGAGCAGTTCTTC
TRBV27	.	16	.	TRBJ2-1	CASSLSWASTYNEQFF	TGTGCCAGCAGTTTGAGCTGGGCGTCGACCTACAATGAGCAGTTCTTC
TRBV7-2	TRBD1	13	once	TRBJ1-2	CASSYIQGYGYTF	TGTGCCAGCAGCTACATACAGGGGTATGGCTACACCTTC
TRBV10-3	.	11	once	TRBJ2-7	CAISEGTLRYF	TGTGCCATCAGTGAGGGTACTCTCCGATACTTC
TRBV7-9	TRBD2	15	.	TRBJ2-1	CASSRTSGSRNEQFF	TGTGCCAGCAGCAGAACTAGCGGGAGTCGGAATGAGCAGTTCTTC
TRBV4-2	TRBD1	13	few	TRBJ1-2	CASSQSTGDGYTF	TGTGCCAGCAGCCAAAGCACAGGGGATGGCTACACCTTC
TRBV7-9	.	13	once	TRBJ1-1	CASSSSINTEAFF	TGTGCCAGCAGCTCTTCTATAAACACTGAAGCTTTCTTT
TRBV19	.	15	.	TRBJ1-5	CASRSSGVGNQPQHF	TGTGCCAGTAGATCTTCAGGGGTAGGCAATCAGCCCCAGCATTTT
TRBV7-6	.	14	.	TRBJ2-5	CASSPPGGRETQYF	TGTGCCAGCAGTCCCCCCGGGGGACGGGAGACCCAGTACTTC
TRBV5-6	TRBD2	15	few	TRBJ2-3	CASSRSGGYTDTQYF	TGTGCCAGCAGCCGGAGCGGGGGGTACACAGATACGCAGTATTTT
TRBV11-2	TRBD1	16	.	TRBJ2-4	CASSPYPGTGYNIQYF	TGTGCCAGCAGCCCCTACCCCGGGACAGGGTACAACATTCAGTACTTC
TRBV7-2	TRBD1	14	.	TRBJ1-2	CASSAGQGARGYTF	TGTGCCAGCAGCGCAGGACAGGGGGCAAGAGGCTACACCTTC
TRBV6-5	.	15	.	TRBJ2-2	CASTREGAGTGELFF	TGTGCCAGCACTAGAGAGGGCGCGGGCACCGGGGAGCTGTTTTTT
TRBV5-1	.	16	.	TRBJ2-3	CASSLGDSSKVNTQYF	TGCGCCAGCAGCTTGGGCGACAGTAGCAAAGTGAATACGCAGTATTTT
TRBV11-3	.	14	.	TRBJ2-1	CASSPTPGSPGQFF	TGTGCCAGCAGCCCCACCCCCGGGAGCCCGGGGCAGTTCTTC
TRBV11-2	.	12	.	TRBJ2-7	CASQRGTYEQYF	TGTGCCAGCCAAAGGGGGACCTACGAGCAGTACTTC
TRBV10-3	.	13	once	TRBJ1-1	CATTWQENTEAFF	TGTGCCACGACCTGGCAGGAGAACACTGAAGCTTTCTTT
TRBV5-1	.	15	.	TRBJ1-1	CASSLVGTSNTEAFF	TGCGCCAGCAGCTTGGTAGGGACATCGAACACTGAAGCTTTCTTT
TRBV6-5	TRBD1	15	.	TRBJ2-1	CASSYYGTGRNEQFF	TGTGCCAGCAGTTACTATGGGACAGGGCGTAATGAGCAGTTCTTC
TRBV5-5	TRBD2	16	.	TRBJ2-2	CASSLGTSVYTGELFF	TGTGCCAGCAGCTTGGGGACTAGCGTTTACACCGGGGAGCTGTTTTTT